The 28 T cell receptor beta chains listed next were all sequenced from one sample in a study of T cells in localized non-small cell lung cancer. Clones were read by immunoSEQ multiplex PCR, and TCRdb kept only the in-frame ones, dropping some. The sample consists of approximately 46,000 clones, approximately 81% of them appearing once. Sequenced material: peripheral blood mononuclear cells, taken before any cancer treatment. The receptors were sampled from a man aged 40 to 75 with stage III lung adenocarcinoma.

The chain employs TRBV6-6 and TRBJ2-6; no definite D call. Trimming stripped 1 base from V and 0 bases from J, with 4 bases between. The length of the CDR3 is 15 residues. Germline CDR1 reads MNHNY; CDR2 reads SVGAGI (reference sequence). The CDR3 region is CASSYYLSGANVLTF. The DNA of the CDR3 is TGTGCCAGCAGTTACTACCTCTCTGGGGCCAACGTCCTGACTTTC.

This chain joins TRBV6-1 and TRBJ2-2, with D possibly TRBD2 on 6 matching bases. CDR1 is MNHNS, CDR2 SASEGT, per germline. The CDR3 covers 15 residues. V was cut by 4 bases and J by 5 bases, with 14 bases left in between. CDR3 region: CASSGFLAGTGELFF. CDR3 DNA sequence: TGTGCCAGCAGTGGGTTCTTGGCGGGAACCGGGGAGCTGTTTTTT.

V usage is TRBV2 and J usage is TRBJ1-1, with D uncertain. V was shortened by 6 bases and J by 8 bases, with 13 bases between the two germline ends. The CDR3 covers 12 residues. Germline-derived CDR1 and CDR2 are SNHLY and FYNNEI. Written as DNA, the CDR3 is TGTGCCAGCAGCCCCCGGAGGGTGGAAGCTTTCTTT. Protein sequence: CASSPRRVEAFF.

This clone was recorded a few times. V and J are TRBV30 and TRBJ1-1; no clear D gene. The ends were cut back, 0 bases at V and 7 bases at J, with 9 bases in the middle. This CDR3 has 12 residues. Germline CDR1 is GTSNPN and CDR2 is SVGIG (reference sequence). The CDR3 bases are TGTGCCTGGAGTGTACTAGGGTTTGAAGCTTTCTTT. It encodes CAWSVLGFEAFF. The full variable domain, in which reference TRBV30 and TRBJ1-1 provide the parts outside the CDR3, is SQTIHQWPATLVQPVGSPLSLECTVEGTSNPNLYWYRQAAGRGLQLLFYSVGIGQISSEVPQNLSASRPQDRQFILSSKKLLLSDSGFYLCAWSVLGFEAFFGQGTRLTVV.

The gene calls are TRBV4-3 and TRBJ2-7, with D tentatively TRBD2 (5 bases). Germline assignment: CDR1 LGHNA and CDR2 YSLEER. Trimming removed 0 bases at V and 7 bases at J, with 13 bases between. This CDR3 contains 14 residues. CDR3 residues: CASSQDPDSGEQYF. The DNA for the CDR3 is TGCGCCAGCAGCCAAGACCCGGACTCCGGGGAGCAGTACTTC.

This clone has only a few counts. CDR3 sequence reads: CSVLQGSDTQYF. CDR3 nucleotides: TGCAGCGTATTACAGGGATCAGATACGCAGTATTTT. The chain has TRBV29-1 and TRBJ2-3; D may be TRBD1 (6 bases). This CDR3 is built from 12 residues. The germline V gene encodes CDR1 SQVTM and CDR2 ANQGSEA. The V end lost 6 bases, the J end lost 4 bases, and 11 bases lay between the germline ends.

This chain's CDR3 is CASSKTSGGRADTQYF. CDR3 nucleotides: TGTGCCAGCAGTAAGACTAGCGGGGGGCGGGCAGATACGCAGTATTTT. V and J are TRBV6-6 and TRBJ2-3; 13 bases align to TRBD2. The trim removed 5 bases at V and 4 bases at J, leaving 6 bases unmatched. Per the germline V gene, CDR1 is MNHNY and CDR2 is SVGAGI (reference sequence). The CDR3 is made up of 16 amino acids.

Details on this clone: An end of the junction differs from the germline gene, which may be a read error. The chain is built from TRBV9 and TRBJ1-1; D is unresolved. CDR3 size: 13 residues. Germline CDR1 reads SGDLS; CDR2 reads YYNGEE. CDR3 coding DNA: TGTGCCAGCAGCGCTTCATATTACACTGAAGCTTTTTTT. Amino acids: CASSASYYTEAFF.

This chain links TRBV30 with TRBJ2-1, with 8 bases lining up with TRBD1. The V segment lost 2 bases and the J segment 6 bases; nucleotides outside the gene matches: 12. This CDR3 spans 16 amino acids. Germline V lookup: CDR1 GTSNPN, CDR2 SVGIG (reference sequence). The CDR3 sequence: CAWSTTRTGSFNEQFF. DNA of the CDR3: TGTGCCTGGAGTACCACTCGGACAGGGTCGTTCAATGAGCAGTTCTTC. Full variable domain (remainder filled in from reference TRBV30 and TRBJ2-1): SQTIHQWPATLVQPVGSPLSLECTVEGTSNPNLYWYRQAAGRGLQLLFYSVGIGQISSEVPQNLSASRPQDRQFILSSKKLLLSDSGFYLCAWSTTRTGSFNEQFFGPGTRLTVL.

The V call is TRBV5-4, the J call TRBJ2-5; TRBD1 or TRBD2 may be the D gene (5 bases each). V was pared by 4 bases and J by 1 base, with 11 bases between. Germline V gene lookup returns CDR1 SGHNT and CDR2 YYREEE (reference sequence). The CDR3 contains 14 residues. The CDR3 region has the DNA TGTGCCAGCAGCCTATGGGACGGCCAAGAGACCCAGTACTTC. This encodes CASSLWDGQETQYF.

This chain links TRBV11-3 with TRBJ2-2; D is unresolved. The V end lost 0 bases, the J end lost 5 bases, and 19 bases lay between the germline ends. Germline V gives CDR1 SGHNT, CDR2 YENEEA. The CDR3 contains 18 residues. CDR3 in amino acids: CASSLDGGEELGTGELFF. CDR3 bases: TGTGCCAGCAGCTTAGATGGCGGTGAGGAGTTAGGTACCGGGGAGCTGTTTTTT.

This clone was observed a single time. This chain connects TRBV27 to TRBJ2-7; D uncertain. Germline loops: CDR1 MNHEY, CDR2 SMNVEV (reference sequence). The ends were cut back, 2 bases at V and 4 bases at J, with 15 bases in the middle. The CDR3 covers 15 residues. The CDR3 region has the DNA TGTGCCAGCAGTTTAGGTAATCCCGTCGAATACGAGCAGTACTTC. It translates to CASSLGNPVEYEQYF.

This sequence joins TRBV14 and TRBJ2-5; the D is unclear. The CDR3 covers 16 residues. Trimming pared 0 bases from V and 3 bases from J, leaving 14 bases between. In germline, CDR1 is SGHDN, CDR2 FVKESK. CDR3 coding DNA: TGTGCCAGCAGCCAAGAATTTGGTTCGATGGAAGAGACCCAGTACTTC. It codes for CASSQEFGSMEETQYF.

This chain uses TRBV15 with TRBJ2-7; D is unclear. Germline CDR1 is LNHNV and CDR2 is YYDKDF (reference sequence). The CDR3 is 12 amino acids. V lost 0 bases and J lost 6, with 6 bases in between. CDR3 sequence (DNA): TGTGCCACCAGCAGAGATTGGGGCGAGCAGTACTTC. Translated: CATSRDWGEQYF.

V usage is TRBV6-4 and J usage is TRBJ2-3, with D possibly being TRBD2 (6 bases). Germline CDR1 is MRHNA and CDR2 is SNTAGT. Trimming left V 2 bases short and J 0 bases short, with 12 bases between. The length of the CDR3 is 16 residues. In DNA, the CDR3 is TGTGCCAGCAGTGACGTTGGTGGGGGGAGCACAGATACGCAGTATTTT. Its translation: CASSDVGGGSTDTQYF.

This chain uses TRBV30 with TRBJ2-3; D not certain. Germline-derived CDR1 and CDR2 are GTSNPN and SVGIG (reference sequence). This CDR3 region has 13 residues. V lost 0 bases, J lost 2 bases, and 6 bases lay in between. The CDR3 sequence is CAWSVLTTDTQYF. The DNA of the CDR3 is TGTGCCTGGAGTGTACTGACCACAGATACGCAGTATTTT. Full variable domain (remainder filled in from reference TRBV30 and TRBJ2-3): SQTIHQWPATLVQPVGSPLSLECTVEGTSNPNLYWYRQAAGRGLQLLFYSVGIGQISSEVPQNLSASRPQDRQFILSSKKLLLSDSGFYLCAWSVLTTDTQYFGPGTRLTVL.

This clone was observed a few times. The chain is built from TRBV2 and TRBJ2-7; D possibly corresponds to TRBD2 (5 bases). Looked up from germline, CDR1 is SNHLY and CDR2 is FYNNEI. CDR3 length: 15 residues. The germline V and J ends were trimmed by 6 bases and 3 bases, with 18 bases remaining between them. CDR3 residues: CASRGLMEVGYEQYF. CDR3 nucleotides: TGTGCCAGCAGGGGTTTGATGGAGGTCGGCTACGAGCAGTACTTC.

A few counts support this clone. A junction boundary mismatches the germline segment, possibly from a read error. The V gene is TRBV14, the J gene TRBJ2-5, with D possibly TRBD1 on 6 matching bases. The CDR3 covers 16 residues. Germline V gene lookup returns CDR1 SGHDN and CDR2 FVKESK. CDR3 protein: CASSHPRQAVFEIQYF. DNA for the CDR3: TGTGCCAGCAGCCATCCTCGACAGGCCGTCTTTGAGATCCAGTACTTC.

V is TRBV14 and J is TRBJ1-2; maybe TRBD1 (6 bases). This CDR3 has 14 residues. The germline CDR1 and CDR2 sequences are SGHDN and FVKESK. With 1 base removed from V and 4 bases from J, the gap between germline ends came to 10 bases. DNA of the CDR3: TGTGCCAGCAGCCAAGGTGGGGGCCCCTATGGCTACACCTTC. Protein: CASSQGGGPYGYTF.

This chain joins TRBV5-1 and TRBJ2-7; possibly TRBD1 for D (5 bases). The germline CDR1 and CDR2 sequences are SGHRS and YFSETQ. The CDR3 runs 13 residues. Trimming stripped 0 bases from V and 5 bases from J, with 9 bases between. This CDR3 reads CASSLVQGDEQYF. CDR3 sequence (DNA): TGCGCCAGCAGCTTGGTTCAGGGTGACGAGCAGTACTTC.

The V call is TRBV6-1, the J call TRBJ2-7; D not resolved. Deletions cut 8 bases from V and 0 bases from J, with 14 bases between. The CDR3 is 14 amino acids. CDR1 is MNHNS and CDR2 is SASEGT in the germline V gene. The DNA of the CDR3 is TGTGCCAGCCTGGGCCTCCTGATCTCCTACGAGCAGTACTTC. It encodes CASLGLLISYEQYF.

V gene TRBV11-1 combines with J gene TRBJ2-1, with 7 bases matching TRBD2. CDR3 length equals 14 residues. With V trimmed by 2 bases and J by 8 bases, 6 bases remained unmatched. In germline, CDR1 is SGHAT, CDR2 FQDESV (reference sequence). The CDR3 sequence is CASSLTQRGYEQFF. The CDR3 bases are TGTGCCAGCAGCTTAACACAGCGGGGCTATGAGCAGTTCTTC.

On this clone: Within the sample, other DNA sequences also encode this same CDR3. The chain carries TRBV2 and TRBJ2-1; D perhaps matches TRBD1 (6 bases). Trimming removed 2 bases at V and 4 bases at J, with 9 bases between. Germline-derived CDR1 and CDR2 are SNHLY and FYNNEI. The CDR3 is 14 residues long. DNA of the CDR3: TGTGCCAGCAGTGAATGGGGACAATACAATGAGCAGTTCTTC. Residues: CASSEWGQYNEQFF. Based on the CDR3 plus reference TRBV2 and TRBJ2-1, the full variable domain is EPEVTQTPSHQVTQMGQEVILRCVPISNHLYFYWYRQILGQKVEFLVSFYNNEISEKSEIFDDQFSVERPDGSNFTLKIRSTKLEDSAMYFCASSEWGQYNEQFFGPGTRLTVL.

The chain combines TRBV10-3 with TRBJ2-5, with 7 bases fitting TRBD1. V lost 3 bases, J lost 0 bases, and 10 bases stayed unmatched. There are 17 residues in the CDR3. The germline CDR1 and CDR2 sequences are ENHRY and SYGVKD. This chain's CDR3 is CAISDSRGRGNQETQYF. CDR3 DNA sequence: TGTGCCATCAGTGATTCGAGAGGCAGGGGGAACCAAGAGACCCAGTACTTC.

This clone was recorded a few times. This chain connects TRBV18 to TRBJ2-5; 11 nucleotides align to TRBD1. Germline loops: CDR1 KGHSH, CDR2 LQKENI. The V gene end was trimmed by 6 bases and the J gene end by 1 base; junction bases not matched to a gene: 13. The CDR3 extends over 18 amino acids. The DNA for the CDR3 is TGTGCCAGCTCGCTCTCCCCTCCCGGGACAGGGGGCCAAGAGACCCAGTACTTC. It encodes CASSLSPPGTGGQETQYF. Complete variable domain (other parts from reference TRBV18 and TRBJ2-5): NAGVMQNPRHLVRRRGQEARLRCSPMKGHSHVYWYRQLPEEGLKFMVYLQKENIIDESGMPKERFSAEFPKEGPSILRIQQVVRGDSAAYFCASSLSPPGTGGQETQYFGPGTRLLVL.

By frequency in the sample, this clone is large. The gene calls are TRBV7-3 and TRBJ2-1; perhaps TRBD2 as D (5 bases). Germline CDR1 reads SGHTA; CDR2 reads FQGTGA. The V gene lost 2 bases and the J gene lost 10 bases, with 12 bases spanning the gap. This CDR3 contains 13 residues. Here the CDR3 reads CASSLLSGNEQFF. The CDR3 bases are TGTGCCAGCAGCTTATTAAGCGGAAACGAGCAGTTCTTC.

The chain employs TRBV27 and TRBJ2-7; perhaps TRBD1 as D (5 bases). The V gene lost 3 bases and the J gene lost 3 bases, with 9 bases spanning the gap. This CDR3 is 13 amino acids long. CDR1 MNHEY and CDR2 SMNVEV come from the germline V gene (reference sequence). CDR3 in DNA: TGTGCCAGCAGTTTTCCAGGGAACTACGAGCAGTACTTC. Translated, it gives CASSFPGNYEQYF.

The rearrangement links TRBV15 to TRBJ1-6; D is unresolved. The germline V gene encodes CDR1 LNHNV and CDR2 YYDKDF (reference sequence). The ends were cut back, 1 base at V and 6 bases at J, with 13 bases in the middle. The CDR3 is 16 amino acids. CDR3 DNA: TGTGCCACCAGCAGAGGCTGGCACGGAAGTAATTCACCCCTCCACTTT. Amino acid sequence: CATSRGWHGSNSPLHF.